Sequencing of this T cell receptor (beta chain) was carried out in a study of blood T cell repertoires in COVID-19. The overall study: COVID-19 samples collected from the United States, Italy and Spain covered acute and convalescent phases. T cells, B-cell-depleted T cells, or PBMCs supplied cDNA or gDNA.

In the authors' workflow: Cell counts per sample came from amplifying reference gene primers. TCRdb's copy holds only in-frame clones and misses some; the assay was immunoSEQ multiplex PCR. V and J calls plus clone size are reproduced from that table; the DNA served to infer D and trimming. The sample records over 70,000 clones, less than 95% being singletons. Followed over time, Seattle patients had been enrolled while infection was active. Material for sequencing was peripheral blood. The TCR originated in a man between 18 and 35 years old with COVID-19, enrolled during active disease.

The CDR3 DNA is TGTGCCAGCAGCGCCGAACAGGGATCCTACGAGCAGTACTTC. Its protein is CASSAEQGSYEQYF. The genes are TRBV9 and TRBJ2-7, with a possible D match to TRBD1 (6 bases). Trimming took off 3 bases at V and 1 base at J, with 11 bases between the two ends. Germline CDR1 reads SGDLS; CDR2 reads YYNGEE. The CDR3 totals 14 residues.